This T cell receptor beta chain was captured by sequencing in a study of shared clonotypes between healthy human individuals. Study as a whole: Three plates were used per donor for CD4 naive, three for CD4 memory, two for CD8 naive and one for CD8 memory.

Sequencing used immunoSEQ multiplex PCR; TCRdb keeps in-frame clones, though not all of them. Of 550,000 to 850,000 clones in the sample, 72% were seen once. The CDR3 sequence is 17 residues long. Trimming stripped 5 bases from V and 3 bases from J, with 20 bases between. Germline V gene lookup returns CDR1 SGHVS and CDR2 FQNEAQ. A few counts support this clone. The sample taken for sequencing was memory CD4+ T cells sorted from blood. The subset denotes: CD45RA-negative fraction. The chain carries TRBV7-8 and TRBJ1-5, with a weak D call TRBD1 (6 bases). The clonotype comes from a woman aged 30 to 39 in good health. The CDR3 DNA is TGTGCCAGCAGCCACACAAGTTACAGGGATTTCAATCAGCCCCAGCATTTT. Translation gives CASSHTSYRDFNQPQHF.